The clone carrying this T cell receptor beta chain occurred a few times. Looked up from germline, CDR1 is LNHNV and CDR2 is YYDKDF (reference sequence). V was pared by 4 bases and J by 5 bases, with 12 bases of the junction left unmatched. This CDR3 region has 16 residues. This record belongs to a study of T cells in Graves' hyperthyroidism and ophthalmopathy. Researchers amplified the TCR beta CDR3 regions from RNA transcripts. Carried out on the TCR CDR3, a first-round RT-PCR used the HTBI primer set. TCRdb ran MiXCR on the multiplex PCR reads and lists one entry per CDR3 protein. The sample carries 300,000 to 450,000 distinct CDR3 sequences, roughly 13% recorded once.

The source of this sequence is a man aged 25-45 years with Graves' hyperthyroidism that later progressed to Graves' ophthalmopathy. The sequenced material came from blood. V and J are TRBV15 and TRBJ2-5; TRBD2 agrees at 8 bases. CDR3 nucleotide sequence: TGTGCCACCAGCAACCCTGGACTAGCCCTTCGGGAGACCCAGTACTTC. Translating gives CATSNPGLALRETQYF.